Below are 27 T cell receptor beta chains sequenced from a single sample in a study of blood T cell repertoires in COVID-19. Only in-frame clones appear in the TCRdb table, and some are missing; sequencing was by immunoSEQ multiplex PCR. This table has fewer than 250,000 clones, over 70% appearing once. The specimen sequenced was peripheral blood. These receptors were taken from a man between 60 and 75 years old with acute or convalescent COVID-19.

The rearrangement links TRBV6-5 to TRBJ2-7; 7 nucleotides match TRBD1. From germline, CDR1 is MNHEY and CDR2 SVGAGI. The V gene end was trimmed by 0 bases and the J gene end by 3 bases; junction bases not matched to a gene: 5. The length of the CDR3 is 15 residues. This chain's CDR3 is CASSYSTGFDYEQYF. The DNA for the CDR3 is TGTGCCAGCAGTTACTCGACAGGGTTCGACTACGAGCAGTACTTC.

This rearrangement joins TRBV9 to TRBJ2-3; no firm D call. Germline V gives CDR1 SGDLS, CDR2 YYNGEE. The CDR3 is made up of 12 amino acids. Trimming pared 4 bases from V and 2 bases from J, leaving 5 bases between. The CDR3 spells CASSSLTDTQYF. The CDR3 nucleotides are TGTGCCAGCAGCTCCCTCACAGATACGCAGTATTTT.

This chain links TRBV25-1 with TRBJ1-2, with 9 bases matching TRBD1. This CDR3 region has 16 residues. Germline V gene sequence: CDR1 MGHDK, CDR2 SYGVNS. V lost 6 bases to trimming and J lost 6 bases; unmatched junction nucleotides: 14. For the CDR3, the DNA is TGTGCCAGCAGAGGATCTTCCGGGACAGGGATCGATGGCTACACCTTC. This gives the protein CASRGSSGTGIDGYTF.

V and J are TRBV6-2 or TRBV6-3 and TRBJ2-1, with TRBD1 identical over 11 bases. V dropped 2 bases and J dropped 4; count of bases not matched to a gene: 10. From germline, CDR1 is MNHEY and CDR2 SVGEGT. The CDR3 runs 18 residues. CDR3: CASSYRTGGGSRYNEQFF. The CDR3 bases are TGTGCCAGCAGTTACCGGACAGGGGGCGGTTCAAGGTACAATGAGCAGTTCTTC.

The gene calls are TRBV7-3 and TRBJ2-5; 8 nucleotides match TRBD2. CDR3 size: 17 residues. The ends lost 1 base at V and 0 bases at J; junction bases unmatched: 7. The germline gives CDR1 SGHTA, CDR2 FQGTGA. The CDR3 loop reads CASSLKGLAGYQETQYF. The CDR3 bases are TGTGCCAGCAGCTTAAAAGGGCTAGCGGGCTACCAAGAGACCCAGTACTTC.

CDR3 nucleotide sequence: TGTGCCAGCAGCTTAACCGGGAGGACTGAAGCTTTCTTT. This codes for CASSLTGRTEAFF. The chain links TRBV7-3 to TRBJ1-1; D remains ambiguous. Germline V gene sequence: CDR1 SGHTA, CDR2 FQGTGA. Trimming took 0 bases from V and 5 from J, leaving 7 bases between them. This CDR3 contains 13 residues.

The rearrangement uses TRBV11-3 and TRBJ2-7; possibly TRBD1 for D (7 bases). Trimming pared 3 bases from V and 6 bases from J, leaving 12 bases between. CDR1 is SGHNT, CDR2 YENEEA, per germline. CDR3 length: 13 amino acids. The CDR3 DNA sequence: TGTGCCAGCAGCTTCTCCCAGGGGGGCGAGCAGTACTTC. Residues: CASSFSQGGEQYF.

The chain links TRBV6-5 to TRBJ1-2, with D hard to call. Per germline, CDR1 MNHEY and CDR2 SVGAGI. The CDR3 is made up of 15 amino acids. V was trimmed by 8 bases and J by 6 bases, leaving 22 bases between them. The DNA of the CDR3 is TGTGCCAGCTCCCCATCGGGTCTCTTTTCCGATGGCTACACCTTC. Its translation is CASSPSGLFSDGYTF.

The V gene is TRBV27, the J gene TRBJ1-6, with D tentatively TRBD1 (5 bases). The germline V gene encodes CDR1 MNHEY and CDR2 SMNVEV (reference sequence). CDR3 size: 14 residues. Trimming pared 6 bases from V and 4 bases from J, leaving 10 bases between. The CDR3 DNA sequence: TGTGCCAGCAGAGGGGTGGGATATAATTCACCCCTCCACTTT. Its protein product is CASRGVGYNSPLHF.

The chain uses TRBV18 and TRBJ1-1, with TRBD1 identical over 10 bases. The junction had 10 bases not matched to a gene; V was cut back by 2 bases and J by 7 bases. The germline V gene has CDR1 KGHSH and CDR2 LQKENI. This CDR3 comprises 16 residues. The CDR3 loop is CASSPGARTGGYEAFF. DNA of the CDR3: TGTGCCAGCTCACCAGGGGCCCGGACAGGGGGATATGAAGCTTTCTTT. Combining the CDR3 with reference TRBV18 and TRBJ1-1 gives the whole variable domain NAGVMQNPRHLVRRRGQEARLRCSPMKGHSHVYWYRQLPEEGLKFMVYLQKENIIDESGMPKERFSAEFPKEGPSILRIQQVVRGDSAAYFCASSPGARTGGYEAFFGQGTRLTVV.

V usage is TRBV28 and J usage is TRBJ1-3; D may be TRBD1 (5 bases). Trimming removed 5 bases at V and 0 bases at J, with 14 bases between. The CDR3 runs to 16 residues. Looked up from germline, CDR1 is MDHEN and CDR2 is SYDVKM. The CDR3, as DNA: TGTGCCAGCAGTCCAGGGAATTGGGCCTCTGGAAACACCATATATTTT. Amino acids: CASSPGNWASGNTIYF. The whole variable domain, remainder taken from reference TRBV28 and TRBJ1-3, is DVKVTQSSRYLVKRTGEKVFLECVQDMDHENMFWYRQDPGLGLRLIYFSYDVKMKEKGDIPEGYSVSREKKERFSLILESASTNQTSMYLCASSPGNWASGNTIYFGEGSWLTVV.

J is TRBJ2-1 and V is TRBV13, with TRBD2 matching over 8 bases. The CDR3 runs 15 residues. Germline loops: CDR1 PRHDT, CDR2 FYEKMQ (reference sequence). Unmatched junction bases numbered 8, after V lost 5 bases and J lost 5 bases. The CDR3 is CASSTSGGPDNEQFF. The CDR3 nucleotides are TGTGCCAGCAGCACAAGCGGGGGACCCGACAATGAGCAGTTCTTC.

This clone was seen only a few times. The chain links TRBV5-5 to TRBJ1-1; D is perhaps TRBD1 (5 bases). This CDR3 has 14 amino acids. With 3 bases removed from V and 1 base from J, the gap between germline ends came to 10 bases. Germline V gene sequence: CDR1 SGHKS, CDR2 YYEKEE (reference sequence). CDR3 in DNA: TGTGCCAGCAGCTGGTTGGGGGGGAACACTGAAGCTTTCTTT. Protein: CASSWLGGNTEAFF.

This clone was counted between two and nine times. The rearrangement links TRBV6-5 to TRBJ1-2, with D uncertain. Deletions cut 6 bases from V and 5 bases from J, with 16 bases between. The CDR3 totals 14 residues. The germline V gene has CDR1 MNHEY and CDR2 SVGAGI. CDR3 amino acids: CASSRRVGFYGYTF. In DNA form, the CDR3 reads TGTGCCAGCAGCAGGAGGGTGGGCTTTTATGGCTACACCTTC.

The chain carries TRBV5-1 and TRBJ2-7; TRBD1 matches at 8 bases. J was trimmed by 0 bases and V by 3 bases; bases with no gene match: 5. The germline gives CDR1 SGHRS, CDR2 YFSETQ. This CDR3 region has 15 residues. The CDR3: CASSSQGAISYEQYF. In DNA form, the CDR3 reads TGCGCCAGCAGCTCCCAGGGGGCAATCTCCTACGAGCAGTACTTC.

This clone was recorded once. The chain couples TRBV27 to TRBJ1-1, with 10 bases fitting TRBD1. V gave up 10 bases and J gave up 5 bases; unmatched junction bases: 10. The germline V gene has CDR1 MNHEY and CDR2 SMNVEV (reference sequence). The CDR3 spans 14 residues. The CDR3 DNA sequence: TGTGCCACCCGACCGGGACAGGGGAAAACTGAAGCTTTCTTT. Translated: CATRPGQGKTEAFF.

Written as DNA, the CDR3 is TGTGCCAGCAGCTTAGCGGAGATGTCTAGCGGGAGACAGGTTATTGGGCAGTTCTTC. This translates into CASSLAEMSSGRQVIGQFF. This chain uses TRBV7-6 with TRBJ2-1; 10 bases agree with TRBD2. This CDR3 spans 19 amino acids. Germline CDR1 SGHVS, CDR2 FNYEAQ. V shed 0 bases and J 12 bases; nucleotides not matched to a gene: 20.

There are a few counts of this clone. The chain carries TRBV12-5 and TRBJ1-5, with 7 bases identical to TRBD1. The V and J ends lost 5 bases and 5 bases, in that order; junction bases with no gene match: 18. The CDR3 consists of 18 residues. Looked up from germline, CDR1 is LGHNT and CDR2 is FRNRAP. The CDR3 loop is CASGSHHQIGRGDQPQHF. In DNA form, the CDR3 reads TGTGCTAGTGGTAGTCATCACCAAATCGGCAGGGGGGATCAGCCCCAGCATTTT.

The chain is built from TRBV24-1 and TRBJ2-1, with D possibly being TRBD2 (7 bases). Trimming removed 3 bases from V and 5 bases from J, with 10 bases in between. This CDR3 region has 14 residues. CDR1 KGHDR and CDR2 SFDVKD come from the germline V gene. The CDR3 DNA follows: TGTGCCACCAGTGATCCCGGGGGGCACAATGAGCAGTTCTTC. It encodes CATSDPGGHNEQFF.

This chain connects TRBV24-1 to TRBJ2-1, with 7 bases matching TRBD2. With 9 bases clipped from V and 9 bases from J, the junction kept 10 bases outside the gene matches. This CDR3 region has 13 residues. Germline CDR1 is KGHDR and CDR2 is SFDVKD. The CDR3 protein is CATGEGGPAEQFF. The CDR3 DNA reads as TGTGCCACCGGAGAGGGAGGGCCGGCTGAGCAGTTCTTC.

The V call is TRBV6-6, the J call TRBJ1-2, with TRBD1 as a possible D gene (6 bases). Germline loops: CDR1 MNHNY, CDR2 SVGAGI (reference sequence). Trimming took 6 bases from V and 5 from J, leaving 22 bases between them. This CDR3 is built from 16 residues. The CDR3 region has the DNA TGTGCCAGCAGCTACGGAGGACAGTTCGGTCGATATGGCTACACCTTC. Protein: CASSYGGQFGRYGYTF.

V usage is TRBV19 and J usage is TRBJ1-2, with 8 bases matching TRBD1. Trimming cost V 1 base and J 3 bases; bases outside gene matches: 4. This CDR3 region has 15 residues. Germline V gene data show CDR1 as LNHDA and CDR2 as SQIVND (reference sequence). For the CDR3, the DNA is TGTGCCAGTAGTATAGTCAGGGGGCAAGACTATGGCTACACCTTC. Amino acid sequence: CASSIVRGQDYGYTF.

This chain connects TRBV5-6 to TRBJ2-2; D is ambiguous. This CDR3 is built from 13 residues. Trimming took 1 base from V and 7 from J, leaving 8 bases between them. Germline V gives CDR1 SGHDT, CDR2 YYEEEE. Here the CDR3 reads CASSLPVNGELFF. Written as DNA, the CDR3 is TGTGCCAGCAGCTTGCCGGTGAACGGGGAGCTGTTTTTT. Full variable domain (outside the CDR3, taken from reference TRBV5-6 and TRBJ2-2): DAGVTQSPTHLIKTRGQQVTLRCSPKSGHDTVSWYQQALGQGPQFIFQYYEEEERQRGNFPDRFSGHQFPNYSSELNVNALLLGDSALYLCASSLPVNGELFFGEGSRLTVL.

CDR3 protein: CASSTSRIADTQYF. In nucleotides, the CDR3 is TGTGCCAGCAGCACGTCTAGAATTGCAGATACGCAGTATTTT. The chain joins TRBV27 to TRBJ2-3, with D unresolved. The germline V and J ends were trimmed by 6 bases and 4 bases, with 14 bases remaining between them. This CDR3 region has 14 residues. Germline values: CDR1 MNHEY, CDR2 SMNVEV (reference sequence).

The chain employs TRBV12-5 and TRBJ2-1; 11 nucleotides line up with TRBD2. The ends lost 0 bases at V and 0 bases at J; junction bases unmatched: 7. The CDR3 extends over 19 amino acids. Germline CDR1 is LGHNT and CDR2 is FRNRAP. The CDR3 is CASGLVSGTSGSSYNEQFF. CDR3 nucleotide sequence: TGTGCTAGTGGTTTGGTAAGTGGGACTAGCGGCAGCTCCTACAATGAGCAGTTCTTC.

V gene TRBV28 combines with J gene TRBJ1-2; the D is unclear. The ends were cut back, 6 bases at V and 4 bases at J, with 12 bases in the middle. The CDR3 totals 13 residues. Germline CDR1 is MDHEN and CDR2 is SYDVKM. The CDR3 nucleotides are TGTGCCAGCAGGGTAGCCAGATTCTATGGCTACACCTTC. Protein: CASRVARFYGYTF.

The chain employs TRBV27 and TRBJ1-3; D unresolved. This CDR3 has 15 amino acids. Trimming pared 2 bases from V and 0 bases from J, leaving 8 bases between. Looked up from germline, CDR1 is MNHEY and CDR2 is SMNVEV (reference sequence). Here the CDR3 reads CASSLNAGSGNTIYF. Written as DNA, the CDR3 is TGTGCCAGCAGTTTAAACGCCGGCTCTGGAAACACCATATATTTT.